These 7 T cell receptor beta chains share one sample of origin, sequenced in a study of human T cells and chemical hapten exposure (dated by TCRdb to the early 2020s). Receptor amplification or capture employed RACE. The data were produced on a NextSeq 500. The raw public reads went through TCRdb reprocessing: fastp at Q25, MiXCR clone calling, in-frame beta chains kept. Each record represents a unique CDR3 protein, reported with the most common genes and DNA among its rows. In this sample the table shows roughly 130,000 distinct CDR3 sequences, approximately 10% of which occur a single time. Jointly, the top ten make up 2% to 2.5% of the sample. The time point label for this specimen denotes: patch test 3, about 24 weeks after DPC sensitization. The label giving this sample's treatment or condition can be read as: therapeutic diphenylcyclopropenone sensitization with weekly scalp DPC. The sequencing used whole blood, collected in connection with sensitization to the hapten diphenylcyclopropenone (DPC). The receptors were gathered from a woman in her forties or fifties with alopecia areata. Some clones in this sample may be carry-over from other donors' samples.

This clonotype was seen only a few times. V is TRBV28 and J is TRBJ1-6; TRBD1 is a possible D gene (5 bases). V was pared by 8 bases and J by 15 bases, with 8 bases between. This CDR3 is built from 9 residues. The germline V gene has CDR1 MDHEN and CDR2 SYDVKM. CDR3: CASGDLLHF. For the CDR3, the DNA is TGTGCCAGCGGGGACCTCCTCCACTTT.

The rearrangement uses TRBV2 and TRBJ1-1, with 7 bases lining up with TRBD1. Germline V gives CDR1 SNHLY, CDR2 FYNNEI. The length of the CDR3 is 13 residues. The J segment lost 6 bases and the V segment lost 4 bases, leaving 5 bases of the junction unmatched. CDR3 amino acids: CASSAGQEPEAFF. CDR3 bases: TGTGCCAGCAGTGCCGGACAGGAGCCTGAAGCTTTCTTT.

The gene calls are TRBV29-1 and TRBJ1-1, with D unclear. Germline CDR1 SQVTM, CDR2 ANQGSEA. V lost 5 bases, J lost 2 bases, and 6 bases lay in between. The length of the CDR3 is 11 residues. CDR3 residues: CSVSINTEAFF. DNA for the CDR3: TGCAGCGTTTCGATAAACACTGAAGCTTTCTTT. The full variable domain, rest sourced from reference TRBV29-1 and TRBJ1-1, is SAVISQKPSRDICQRGTSLTIQCQVDSQVTMMFWYRQQPGQSLTLIATANQGSEATYESGFVIDKFPISRPNLTFSTLTVSNMSPEDSSIYLCSVSINTEAFFGQGTRLTVV.

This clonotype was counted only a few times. CDR3 amino acids: CASSYRGSDEKLFF. CDR3 DNA sequence: TGTGCCAGCAGCTACAGGGGTTCTGATGAAAAACTGTTTTTT. The V gene is TRBV6-1, the J gene TRBJ1-4; 7 bases agree with TRBD1. Germline-derived CDR1 and CDR2 are MNHNS and SASEGT. V shed 6 bases, J shed 6 bases, and the junction held 7 bases outside the gene matches. The CDR3 is 14 residues long.

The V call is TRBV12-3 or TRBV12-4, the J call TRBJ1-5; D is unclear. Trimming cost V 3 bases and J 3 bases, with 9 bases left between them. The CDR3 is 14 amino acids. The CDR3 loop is CASSLAQINQPQHF. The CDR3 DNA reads TGTGCCAGCAGTTTGGCACAGATCAATCAGCCCCAGCATTTT.

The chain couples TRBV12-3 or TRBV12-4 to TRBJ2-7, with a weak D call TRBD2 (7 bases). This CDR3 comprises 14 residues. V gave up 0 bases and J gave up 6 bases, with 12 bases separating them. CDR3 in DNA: TGTGCCAGCAGTTTAGCGGGGGGGACAAGCGAGCAGTACTTC. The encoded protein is CASSLAGGTSEQYF.

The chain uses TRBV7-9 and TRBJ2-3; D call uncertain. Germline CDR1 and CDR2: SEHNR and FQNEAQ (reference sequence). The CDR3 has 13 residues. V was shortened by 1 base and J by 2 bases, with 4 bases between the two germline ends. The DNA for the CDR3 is TGTGCCAGCAGCTTAGACCTCACAGATACGCAGTATTTT. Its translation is CASSLDLTDTQYF.